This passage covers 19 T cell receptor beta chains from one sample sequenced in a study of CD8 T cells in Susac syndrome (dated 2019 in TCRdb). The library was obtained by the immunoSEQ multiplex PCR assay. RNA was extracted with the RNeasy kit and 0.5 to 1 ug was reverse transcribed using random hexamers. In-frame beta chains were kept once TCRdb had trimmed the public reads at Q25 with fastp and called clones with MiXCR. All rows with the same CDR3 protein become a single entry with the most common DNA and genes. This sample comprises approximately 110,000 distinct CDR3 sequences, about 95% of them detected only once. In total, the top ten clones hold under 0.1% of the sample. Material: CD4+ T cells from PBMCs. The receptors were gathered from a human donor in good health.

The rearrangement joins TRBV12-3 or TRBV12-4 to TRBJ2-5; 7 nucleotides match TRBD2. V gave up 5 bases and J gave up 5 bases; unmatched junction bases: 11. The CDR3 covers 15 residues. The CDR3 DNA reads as TGTGCCAGCAGTCCCACCGGGGGGTCCGGGGAGACCCAGTACTTC. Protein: CASSPTGGSGETQYF.

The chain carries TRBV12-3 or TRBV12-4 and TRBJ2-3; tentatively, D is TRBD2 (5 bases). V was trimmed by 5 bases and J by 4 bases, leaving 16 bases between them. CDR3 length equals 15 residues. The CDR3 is CASSPRGGLPDTQYF. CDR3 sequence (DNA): TGTGCCAGCAGTCCCCGGGGTGGGCTCCCAGATACGCAGTATTTT.

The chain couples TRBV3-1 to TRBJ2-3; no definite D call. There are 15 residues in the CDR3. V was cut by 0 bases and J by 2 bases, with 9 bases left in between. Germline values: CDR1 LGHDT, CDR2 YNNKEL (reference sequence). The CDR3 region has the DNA TGTGCCAGCAGCCAAGATACTGGCCCCACAGATACGCAGTATTTT. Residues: CASSQDTGPTDTQYF.

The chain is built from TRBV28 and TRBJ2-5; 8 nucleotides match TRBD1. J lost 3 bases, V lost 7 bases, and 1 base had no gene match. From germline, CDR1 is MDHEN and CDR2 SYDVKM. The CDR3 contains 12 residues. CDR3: CASKTGEETQYF. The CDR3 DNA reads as TGTGCCAGCAAGACAGGGGAAGAGACCCAGTACTTC.

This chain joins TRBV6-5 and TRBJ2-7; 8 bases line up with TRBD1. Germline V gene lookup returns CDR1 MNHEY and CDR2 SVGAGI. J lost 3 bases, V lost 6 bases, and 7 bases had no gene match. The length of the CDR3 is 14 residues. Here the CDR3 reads CASSYRGSNYEQYF. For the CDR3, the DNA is TGTGCCAGCAGCTACAGGGGGTCTAACTACGAGCAGTACTTC.

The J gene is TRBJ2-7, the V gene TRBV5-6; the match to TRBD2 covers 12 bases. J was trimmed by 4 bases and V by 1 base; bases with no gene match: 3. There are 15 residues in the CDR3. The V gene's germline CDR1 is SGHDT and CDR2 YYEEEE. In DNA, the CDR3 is TGTGCCAGCAGCTTGAGGACTAGCGGGAAATACGAGCAGTACTTC. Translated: CASSLRTSGKYEQYF.

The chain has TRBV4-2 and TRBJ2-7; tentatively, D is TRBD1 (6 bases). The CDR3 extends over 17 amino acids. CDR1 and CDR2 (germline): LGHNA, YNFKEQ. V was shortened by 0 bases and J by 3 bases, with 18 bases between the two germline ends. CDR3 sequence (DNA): TGTGCCAGCAGCCAAGAGTTCGTAGGGGACACTAGCTACGAGCAGTACTTC. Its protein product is CASSQEFVGDTSYEQYF.

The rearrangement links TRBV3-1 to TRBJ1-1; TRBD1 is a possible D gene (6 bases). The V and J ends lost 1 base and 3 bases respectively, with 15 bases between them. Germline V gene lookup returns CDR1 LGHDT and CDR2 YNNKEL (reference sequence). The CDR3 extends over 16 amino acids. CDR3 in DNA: TGTGCCAGCAGCCAAGCTTTCGGGAAGGGGGACACTGAAGCTTTCTTT. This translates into CASSQAFGKGDTEAFF. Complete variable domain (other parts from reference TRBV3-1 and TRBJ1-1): DTAVSQTPKYLVTQMGNDKSIKCEQNLGHDTMYWYKQDSKKFLKIMFSYNNKELIINETVPNRFSPKSPDKAHLNLHINSLELGDSAVYFCASSQAFGKGDTEAFFGQGTRLTVV.

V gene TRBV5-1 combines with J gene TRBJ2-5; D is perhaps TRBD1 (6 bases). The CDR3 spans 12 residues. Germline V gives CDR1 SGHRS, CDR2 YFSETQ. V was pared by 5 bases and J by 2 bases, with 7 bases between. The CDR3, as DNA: TGCGCCAGCAGGGGGGCACAAGAGACCCAGTACTTC. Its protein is CASRGAQETQYF. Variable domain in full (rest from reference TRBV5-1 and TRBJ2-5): KAGVTQTPRYLIKTRGQQVTLSCSPISGHRSVSWYQQTPGQGLQFLFEYFSETQRNKGNFPGRFSGRQFSNSRSEMNVSTLELGDSALYLCASRGAQETQYFGPGTRLLVL.

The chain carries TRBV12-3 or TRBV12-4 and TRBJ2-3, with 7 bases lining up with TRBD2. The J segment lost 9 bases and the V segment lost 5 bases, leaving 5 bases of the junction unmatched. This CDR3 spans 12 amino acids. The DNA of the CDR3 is TGTGCCAGCAGTAAAAGGGGAGGGACGCAGTATTTT. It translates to CASSKRGGTQYF.

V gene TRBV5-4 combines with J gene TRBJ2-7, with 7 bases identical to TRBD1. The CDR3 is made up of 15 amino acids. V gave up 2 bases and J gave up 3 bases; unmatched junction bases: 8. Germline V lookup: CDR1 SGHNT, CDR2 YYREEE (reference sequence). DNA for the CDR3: TGTGCCAGCAGCTTCGACCGGGACAGCTTCTACGAGCAGTACTTC. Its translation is CASSFDRDSFYEQYF.

The CDR3 sequence is CASSPPGLAGGETQYF. The CDR3 DNA sequence: TGTGCCAGCAGCCCCCCCGGACTAGCGGGAGGAGAGACCCAGTACTTC. This chain connects TRBV4-2 to TRBJ2-5; 14 nucleotides agree with TRBD2. Germline V gives CDR1 LGHNA, CDR2 YNFKEQ. V gave up 4 bases and J gave up 4 bases; unmatched junction bases: 5. The CDR3 covers 16 residues.

The CDR3 is CAWNGGLSYEQYF. In DNA form, the CDR3 reads TGTGCCTGGAACGGGGGGCTCTCCTACGAGCAGTACTTC. This sequence joins TRBV30 and TRBJ2-7; a possible D gene is TRBD2 (7 bases). The V end lost 4 bases, the J end lost 0 bases, and 10 bases lay between the germline ends. Germline V gene lookup returns CDR1 GTSNPN and CDR2 SVGIG (reference sequence). This CDR3 contains 13 residues.

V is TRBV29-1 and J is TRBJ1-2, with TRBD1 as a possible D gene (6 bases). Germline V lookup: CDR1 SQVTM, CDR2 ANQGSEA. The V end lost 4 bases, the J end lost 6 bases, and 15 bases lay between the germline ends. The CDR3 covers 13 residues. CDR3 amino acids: CSVGGGAGDGYTF. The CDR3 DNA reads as TGCAGCGTTGGTGGGGGCGCAGGGGATGGCTACACCTTC.

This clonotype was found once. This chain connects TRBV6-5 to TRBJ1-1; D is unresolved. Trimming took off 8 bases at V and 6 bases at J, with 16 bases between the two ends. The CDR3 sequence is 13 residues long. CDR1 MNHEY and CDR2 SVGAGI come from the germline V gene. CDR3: CASRATGRPEAFF. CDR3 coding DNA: TGTGCCAGCCGGGCCACTGGCCGACCTGAAGCTTTCTTT.

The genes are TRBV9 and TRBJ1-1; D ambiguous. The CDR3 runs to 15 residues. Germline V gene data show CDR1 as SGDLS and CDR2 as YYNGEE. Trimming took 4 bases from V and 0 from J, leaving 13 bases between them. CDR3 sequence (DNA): TGTGCCAGCAGCCAGAGGGTTGGGTTGAACACTGAAGCTTTCTTT. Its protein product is CASSQRVGLNTEAFF.

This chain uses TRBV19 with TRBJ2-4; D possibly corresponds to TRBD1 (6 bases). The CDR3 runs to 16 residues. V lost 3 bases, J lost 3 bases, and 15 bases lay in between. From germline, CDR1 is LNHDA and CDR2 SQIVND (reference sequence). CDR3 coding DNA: TGTGCCAGTAGTATTTGGGGGCAAAGTGACAAAAACATTCAGTACTTC. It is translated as CASSIWGQSDKNIQYF.

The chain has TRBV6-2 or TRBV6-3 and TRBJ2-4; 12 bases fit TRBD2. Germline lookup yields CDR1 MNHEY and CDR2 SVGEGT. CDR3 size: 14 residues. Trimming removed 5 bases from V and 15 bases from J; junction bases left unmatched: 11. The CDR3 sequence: CASSEGGLAGKPYF. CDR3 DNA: TGTGCCAGCAGTGAGGGAGGACTAGCGGGAAAACCGTACTTC.

The CDR3 nucleotides read TGTGCCAGCAGCTTGGACCTGGCCCCTGAAGCTTTCTTT. Translation: CASSLDLAPEAFF. The rearrangement links TRBV5-6 to TRBJ1-1; D uncertain. V gave up 0 bases and J gave up 6 bases, with 9 bases separating them. CDR1 and CDR2 (germline): SGHDT, YYEEEE. CDR3 length equals 13 residues.